The 19 T cell receptor beta chains given below trace back to one sample, sequenced in a study of response to subunit inactivated influenza vaccine. TCRdb passed the RT-PCR reads through MiXCR, listing each CDR3 protein once. The sample has approximately 500,000 distinct CDR3 sequences, approximately 24% seen once. The same data also went into a second study, on T cells expressing NK-cell markers. This second study says: In generating TCR beta cDNA, 5'RACE template switching with UMIs was used.

The sequences come from CD4+ T cells sorted from PBMCs, collected less than 13 days after vaccination. All receptors derive from a man aged 45-65 years who received an inactivated influenza vaccine.

The table lists this clonotype with a few counts. The chain joins TRBV3-1 to TRBJ2-1, with TRBD2 matching 8 bases. The V and J ends lost 4 bases and 6 bases, in that order; junction bases with no gene match: 2. The germline V gene has CDR1 LGHDT and CDR2 YNNKEL (reference sequence). The CDR3 consists of 13 residues. The chain's CDR3 is CASSRLAGNEQFF. The CDR3 coding sequence is TGTGCCAGCAGCCGTCTAGCGGGCAATGAGCAGTTCTTC.

The J gene is TRBJ2-2, the V gene TRBV4-2; 8 nucleotides line up with TRBD2. J was trimmed by 7 bases and V by 0 bases; bases with no gene match: 10. Germline CDR1 reads LGHNA; CDR2 reads YNFKEQ. This CDR3 region has 17 residues. CDR3 sequence: CASSQDRFGGGNGELFF. CDR3 in DNA: TGTGCCAGCAGCCAAGATCGATTCGGGGGGGGTAACGGGGAGCTGTTTTTT.

This clonotype occurred a few times. The chain couples TRBV28 to TRBJ1-1; possible D gene TRBD1, 5 bases. V lost 8 bases, J lost 0 bases, and 16 bases lay in between. CDR3 length: 15 residues. Germline CDR1 MDHEN, CDR2 SYDVKM. The CDR3 protein is CASEPWGVMNTEAFF. CDR3 sequence (DNA): TGTGCCAGCGAACCATGGGGGGTTATGAACACTGAAGCTTTCTTT.

Only a few counts were recorded for this clonotype. The V gene is TRBV20-1, the J gene TRBJ2-3; the D gene is possibly TRBD2 (6 bases). V lost 6 bases to trimming and J lost 2 bases, with 12 bases between them. The CDR3 runs 13 residues. CDR1 and CDR2 (germline): DFQATT, SNEGSKA (reference sequence). This CDR3 is CSARLGPTDTQYF. CDR3 sequence (DNA): TGCAGTGCCAGACTAGGGCCCACAGATACGCAGTATTTT.

The chain is built from TRBV28 and TRBJ1-2, with unresolved D. Trimming stripped 1 base from V and 4 bases from J, with 4 bases between. Germline-derived CDR1 and CDR2 are MDHEN and SYDVKM. The CDR3 contains 12 residues. CDR3 in DNA: TGTGCCAGCAGTTTATACCCCTATGGCTACACCTTC. Translation gives CASSLYPYGYTF.

The chain couples TRBV12-3 or TRBV12-4 to TRBJ1-2, with no clear D. The CDR3 spans 13 residues. Trimming took 1 base from V and 8 from J, leaving 11 bases between them. CDR3 amino acids: CASSLELWKGYTF. The DNA for the CDR3 is TGTGCCAGCAGTTTAGAGCTTTGGAAAGGCTACACCTTC.

The rearrangement joins TRBV6-2 or TRBV6-3 to TRBJ1-6; no reliable D call. Trimming left V 5 bases short and J 7 bases short, with 15 bases between. CDR3 length: 15 residues. Germline-derived CDR1 and CDR2 are MNHEY and SVGEGT. The CDR3 nucleotides are TGTGCCAGCAGTGACCGGGCCAGGCTGAATTCACCCCTCCACTTT. It yields the protein CASSDRARLNSPLHF.

This clonotype has only a few counts. This sequence joins TRBV29-1 and TRBJ1-5; no reliable D call. CDR3 length equals 13 residues. Per germline, CDR1 SQVTM and CDR2 ANQGSEA. V was shortened by 6 bases and J by 7 bases, with 16 bases between the two germline ends. CDR3 residues: CSVATGRRQPQHF. The CDR3 bases are TGCAGCGTAGCTACCGGAAGGAGGCAGCCCCAGCATTTT.

The J gene is TRBJ2-7, the V gene TRBV27; D is unclear. Trimming removed 2 bases at V and 0 bases at J, with 8 bases between. Germline V gene data show CDR1 as MNHEY and CDR2 as SMNVEV (reference sequence). The CDR3 is made up of 14 amino acids. This CDR3 reads CASSLSRYSYEQYF. The CDR3 nucleotides are TGTGCCAGCAGTTTAAGCCGATACTCCTACGAGCAGTACTTC.

This clonotype was detected only a few times. The chain combines TRBV20-1 with TRBJ2-1, with D hard to call. CDR3 size: 13 residues. CDR1 and CDR2 from the germline V gene are DFQATT and SNEGSKA (reference sequence). V was cut by 2 bases and J by 8 bases, with 13 bases left in between. CDR3 sequence reads: CSARKGWVDEQFF. The CDR3 DNA is TGCAGTGCTAGAAAGGGCTGGGTTGATGAGCAGTTCTTC.

The rearrangement joins TRBV27 to TRBJ2-7, with 8 bases identical to TRBD1. CDR1 and CDR2 (germline): MNHEY, SMNVEV (reference sequence). The V and J ends lost 9 bases and 6 bases, in that order; junction bases with no gene match: 16. The CDR3 spans 15 residues. In DNA, the CDR3 is TGTGCCAGTGCGATAATCCAGGGGGCGAGGGTCGAGCAGTACTTC. Its protein is CASAIIQGARVEQYF.

The chain links TRBV25-1 to TRBJ2-7; unclear D gene. The CDR3 spans 11 residues. In germline, CDR1 is MGHDK, CDR2 SYGVNS. Trimming cost V 3 bases and J 4 bases, with 4 bases left between them. CDR3 nucleotides: TGTGCCAGCAGTGATTTTTACGAGCAGTACTTC. Translating it yields CASSDFYEQYF.

This clonotype was found once. The chain has TRBV6-2 or TRBV6-3 and TRBJ1-5; D unclear. V lost 6 bases, J lost 6 bases, and 18 bases lay in between. The CDR3 totals 15 residues. Germline V gene lookup returns CDR1 MNHEY and CDR2 SVGEGT. The DNA of the CDR3 is TGTGCCAGCAGCCAGACCTCCCAAGGCAGTCAGCCCCAGCATTTT. It specifies CASSQTSQGSQPQHF.

This clonotype was detected only once. Possible read error: a much larger clone is one base away. The rearrangement uses TRBV4-1 and TRBJ2-3; D may be TRBD1 or TRBD2 (5 bases each). Germline CDR1 MGHRA, CDR2 YSYEKL. Trimming took 2 bases from V and 6 from J, leaving 12 bases between them. This CDR3 has 14 residues. The CDR3 loop reads CASSQRGVWDTQYF. The CDR3 bases are TGCGCCAGCAGCCAAAGGGGAGTTTGGGATACGCAGTATTTT.

The chain joins TRBV5-5 to TRBJ1-4; D is ambiguous. From germline, CDR1 is SGHKS and CDR2 YYEKEE (reference sequence). V was cut by 4 bases and J by 6 bases, with 19 bases left in between. The CDR3 covers 16 residues. In DNA form, the CDR3 reads TGTGCCAGCAGCAACCGACCAGGCTCAGCTGATGAAAAACTGTTTTTT. Its protein product is CASSNRPGSADEKLFF. Together with reference TRBV5-5 and TRBJ1-4, the CDR3 gives the full variable domain: DAGVTQSPTHLIKTRGQQVTLRCSPISGHKSVSWYQQVLGQGPQFIFQYYEKEERGRGNFPDRFSARQFPNYSSELNVNALLLGDSALYLCASSNRPGSADEKLFFGSGTQLSVL.

This chain joins TRBV6-2 or TRBV6-3 and TRBJ2-1; TRBD2 agrees at 7 bases. Germline assignment: CDR1 MNHEY and CDR2 SVGEGT. The J segment lost 8 bases and the V segment lost 6 bases, leaving 7 bases of the junction unmatched. This CDR3 region has 13 residues. The DNA for the CDR3 is TGTGCCAGCAGGGGCGGGGGTCGGGATGAGCAGTTCTTC. Translated, it gives CASRGGGRDEQFF.

The V and J genes are TRBV18 and TRBJ2-3; the D gene is possibly TRBD1 (6 bases). Germline V lookup: CDR1 KGHSH, CDR2 LQKENI. This CDR3 contains 17 residues. V was trimmed by 6 bases and J by 2 bases, leaving 21 bases between them. The CDR3 DNA reads TGTGCCAGCTCGCCATCCACAGGGACCACCTACACAGATACGCAGTATTTT. It specifies CASSPSTGTTYTDTQYF. Together with reference TRBV18 and TRBJ2-3, the CDR3 gives the full variable domain: NAGVMQNPRHLVRRRGQEARLRCSPMKGHSHVYWYRQLPEEGLKFMVYLQKENIIDESGMPKERFSAEFPKEGPSILRIQQVVRGDSAAYFCASSPSTGTTYTDTQYFGPGTRLTVL.

The chain carries TRBV19 and TRBJ2-7; D might be TRBD1 (5 bases). Trimming pared 3 bases from V and 3 bases from J, leaving 12 bases between. The germline V gene has CDR1 LNHDA and CDR2 SQIVND (reference sequence). This CDR3 spans 14 amino acids. This CDR3 is CASSILGRDYEQYF. The CDR3 bases are TGTGCCAGTAGTATTTTGGGCAGGGACTACGAGCAGTACTTC.

V and J are TRBV5-1 and TRBJ2-5; maybe TRBD1 (6 bases). CDR1 and CDR2 (germline): SGHRS, YFSETQ. The CDR3 spans 13 residues. Trimming removed 4 bases at V and 2 bases at J, with 9 bases between. Written as DNA, the CDR3 is TGCGCCAGCAGCATAGGACAGCAAGAGACCCAGTACTTC. This translates into CASSIGQQETQYF.